This record covers a single TCR beta chain. Its antigen is as yet unknown. The sample is drawn from a study of shared clonotypes between healthy human individuals. About the study: Per-donor plates numbered three CD4 naive, three CD4 memory, two CD8 naive and one CD8 memory.

Some clones are missing from TCRdb's copy, which holds only in-frame ones; the method was immunoSEQ multiplex PCR. The sample has around 690,000 clones; 80% to 95% are singletons. General study findings and limits: Against clonotypes common to all four donors, non-shared ones had lower generation probabilities.

All donors qualified as healthy HIV-negative adults and had experienced no recent acute infections or vaccinations. To make CD8 memory, CD45RO+ cells were put together with CCR7-negative CD45RA+ TemRA cells. The source material was memory CD8+ T cells from PBMCs. As for subset: CD45RO+ cells pooled with CCR7-negative TemRA cells. The TCR sequence derives from a man aged 18 to 30 in good health. Some clones in this sample may be carry-over from other donors' samples.

CDR3 protein: CASSRPAGAFSYNEQFF. The CDR3 bases are TGTGCCAGCAGCCGTCCGGCAGGGGCCTTCTCCTACAATGAGCAGTTCTTC. The rearrangement uses TRBV11-2 and TRBJ2-1, with D possibly TRBD1 on 6 matching bases. Per the germline V gene, CDR1 is SGHAT and CDR2 is FQNNGV. The V gene lost 5 bases and the J gene lost 0 bases, with 17 bases spanning the gap. There are 17 residues in the CDR3.